The 10 T cell receptor beta chains below come from one sample, sequenced in a study of T cell responses to AZD1222 COVID-19 vaccine. Sequencing was performed with immunoSEQ multiplex PCR; in TCRdb, only in-frame clones are kept and a portion is missing. The sample has 200,000 or so clones; approximately 90% are singletons. Sequenced material: peripheral blood, taken on day 0 of AZD1222 vaccination. These receptors all come from an adult in good health.

The chain is built from TRBV6-6 and TRBJ2-1; D might be TRBD1 (6 bases). Germline V gene sequence: CDR1 MNHNY, CDR2 SVGAGI (reference sequence). The V and J ends lost 7 bases and 5 bases respectively, with 21 bases between them. This CDR3 contains 16 residues. In nucleotides, the CDR3 is TGTGCCAGCACTCCCTCGTCCGAGGCAGGGGACAATGAGCAGTTCTTC. Its protein product is CASTPSSEAGDNEQFF.

The chain links TRBV15 to TRBJ2-7; D may match TRBD1 or TRBD2 (5 bases each). Germline-derived CDR1 and CDR2 are LNHNV and YYDKDF (reference sequence). V was pared by 0 bases and J by 4 bases, with 16 bases between. This CDR3 has 16 amino acids. The chain's CDR3 is CATSRDHVGTAYEQYF. The CDR3, as DNA: TGTGCCACCAGCAGAGATCATGTGGGGACCGCTTACGAGCAGTACTTC.

The chain links TRBV6-2 or TRBV6-3 to TRBJ1-1; D unclear. The V end lost 0 bases, the J end lost 2 bases, and 10 bases lay between the germline ends. This CDR3 region has 15 residues. CDR1 MNHEY and CDR2 SVGEGT come from the germline V gene. The CDR3 coding sequence is TGTGCCAGCAGTTACTCGAGCAGGAGAAACACTGAAGCTTTCTTT. It yields the protein CASSYSSRRNTEAFF.

The CDR3: CATSARGTGQDGYGYTF. In DNA form, the CDR3 reads TGTGCCACCAGTGCCCGAGGGACAGGACAAGACGGATATGGCTACACCTTC. The V call is TRBV24-1, the J call TRBJ1-2, with TRBD1 matching over 8 bases. CDR1 is KGHDR, CDR2 SFDVKD, per germline. V shed 5 bases, J shed 5 bases, and the junction held 15 bases outside the gene matches. This CDR3 spans 17 amino acids.

This sequence joins TRBV28 and TRBJ1-6; D is possibly TRBD1 (5 bases). Trimming took 2 bases from V and 10 from J, leaving 15 bases between them. CDR1 is MDHEN, CDR2 SYDVKM, per germline. The CDR3 sequence is 15 residues long. CDR3 nucleotide sequence: TGTGCCAGCAGTTTAACAGGCAGGGTGAGGTCACCCCTCCACTTT. This codes for CASSLTGRVRSPLHF.

This clone was counted between two and nine times. CDR3 in amino acids: CASSKEGVTHRRGSPLHF. The CDR3, as DNA: TGTGCCAGCAGCAAAGAGGGGGTTACACACCGGCGGGGTTCACCCCTCCACTTT. The chain employs TRBV21-1 and TRBJ1-6. TRBV21-1 counts as a pseudogene. This CDR3 contains 18 residues.

This chain joins TRBV30 and TRBJ2-2; perhaps TRBD2 as D (7 bases). This CDR3 has 15 residues. Germline V gene lookup returns CDR1 GTSNPN and CDR2 SVGIG (reference sequence). The V end lost 3 bases, the J end lost 1 base, and 12 bases lay between the germline ends. The CDR3 loop is CAWRIGGENTGELFF. CDR3 DNA sequence: TGTGCCTGGAGGATAGGGGGGGAGAACACCGGGGAGCTGTTTTTT.

CDR3 DNA sequence: TGTGCCAGCAGTACACAGGGGGTTAATTCACCCCTCCACTTT. It encodes CASSTQGVNSPLHF. This chain links TRBV2 with TRBJ1-6; 8 bases line up with TRBD1. Germline V lookup: CDR1 SNHLY, CDR2 FYNNEI. The J segment lost 6 bases and the V segment lost 5 bases, leaving 3 bases of the junction unmatched. The CDR3 spans 14 residues.

V usage is TRBV30 and J usage is TRBJ1-6, with 9 bases matching TRBD1. The CDR3 extends over 14 amino acids. V lost 2 bases to trimming and J lost 9 bases; unmatched junction nucleotides: 5. The germline V gene has CDR1 GTSNPN and CDR2 SVGIG (reference sequence). For the CDR3, the DNA is TGTGCCTGGAGTACGGGACAGGGAGGTTCACCCCTCCACTTT. Its translation: CAWSTGQGGSPLHF.

This clone showed up just once. The J gene is TRBJ1-2, the V gene TRBV2; TRBD1 aligns across 8 bases. V lost 8 bases and J lost 5; bases outside the gene matches: 7. In germline, CDR1 is SNHLY, CDR2 FYNNEI. This CDR3 contains 13 residues. CDR3 in DNA: TGTGCCAGCCGGGGACAGGCAACTTATGGCTACACCTTC. Translation gives CASRGQATYGYTF.